This record looks at one TCR beta chain sequence and its context. This record comes from a study of blood T cell repertoires in COVID-19. J was trimmed by 7 bases and V by 8 bases; bases with no gene match: 11. CDR1 and CDR2 from the germline V gene are SEHNR and FQNEAQ (reference sequence). The CDR3 contains 14 residues. TCRdb keeps only in-frame clones here, not all; method: immunoSEQ multiplex PCR. The table lists fewer than 500,000 clones, roughly 80% of them singletons. This TCR was sampled from a human donor with acute or convalescent COVID-19. The donor label of this sample is uncertain. Sequences were obtained from peripheral blood. The V gene is TRBV7-9, the J gene TRBJ2-1; 7 nucleotides match TRBD1. Here the CDR3 DNA reads TGTGCCAGCGCAAGGGGGCCTCCTCGAAATGAGCAGTTCTTC. It yields the protein CASARGPPRNEQFF.